This TCR beta chain was profiled in a study of CD4 T cells in relation to SARS-CoV-2 and coronaviruses. With respect to this clone: Its antigen is as yet unknown.

CEF-cultured naive and memory CD4+ T cell DNA got survey-level sequencing. Method: immunoSEQ multiplex PCR; TCRdb's copy keeps in-frame clones and lacks some. The sample lists some 40,000 clones; roughly 80% were seen once. The sample consisted of naive CD4+ T cells from PBMCs, cultured in vitro. Subset reported: naive CD4+ T cells isolated by negative enrichment. The sequence was obtained from an adult with COVID-19.

CDR3 sequence: CASSLGVGTPQFF. Here the CDR3 DNA reads TGCGCCAGCAGCTTAGGAGTAGGGACGCCGCAGTTCTTC. The gene calls are TRBV5-1 and TRBJ2-1, with D possibly called TRBD1 or TRBD2 (5 bases each). The V end lost 2 bases, the J end lost 12 bases, and 15 bases lay between the germline ends. Germline V gene data show CDR1 as SGHRS and CDR2 as YFSETQ. The CDR3 loop spans 13 amino acids.